This T cell receptor beta chain originates from a study of CD8 T cells in Susac syndrome. A single count supports this clonotype. Germline V gene lookup returns CDR1 SGDLS and CDR2 YYNGEE. This CDR3 spans 14 amino acids. V lost 3 bases to trimming and J lost 8 bases; unmatched junction nucleotides: 5. Reverse transcription of roughly 0.5 to 1 ug RNA was carried out with random hexamers. TCRdb re-derived calls from the immunoSEQ multiplex PCR reads in MiXCR, one entry per CDR3 protein. In the table there are about 200,000 distinct CDR3 sequences, approximately 90% of which are singletons. Sequenced material: CD8+ T cells from PBMCs. The chain joins TRBV9 to TRBJ2-1; TRBD2 agrees at 10 bases. The clonotype originates from a human donor with multiple sclerosis. This chain's CDR3 is CASSAAGGPHEQFF. As DNA, the CDR3 is TGTGCCAGCAGCGCAGCGGGAGGGCCCCATGAGCAGTTCTTC.